Below are 28 T cell receptor beta chains sequenced from a single sample in a study of cytomegalovirus exposure and HLA in healthy donors (dated by TCRdb to the late 2010s). Library construction relied on the immunoSEQ multiplex PCR assay. For the multiplex PCR, a mixture combining 60 forward primers for TCR Vbeta segments and 13 reverse primers for TCR Jbeta segments was used. TCRdb mirrors the immuneACCESS table, restricted to in-frame sequences. Some clones are absent from its copies; in checked studies, under half trace to an unresolved V gene, and the reason for the others is unknown. Present in this sample are fewer than 120,000 clones, over 60% of which were seen just once. The leading ten clones occupy around 3.2% of the sample. The material sequenced was PBMCs. The receptor set was obtained from a woman aged 55 to 70 in good health and CMV-seropositive.

V is TRBV5-1 and J is TRBJ1-1, with D unclear. CDR3 length: 15 amino acids. Germline V gene sequence: CDR1 SGHRS, CDR2 YFSETQ. V was cut by 1 base and J by 0 bases, with 10 bases left in between. The CDR3 DNA reads TGCGCCAGCAGCTTGAGGTCAGGTCTGAACACTGAAGCTTTCTTT. Amino acids: CASSLRSGLNTEAFF.

The CDR3 bases are TGCGCCAGCAGCATCACGGCTAGCCGGGCTACCCTCCCAGAGACCCAGTACTTC. It encodes CASSITASRATLPETQYF. The chain carries TRBV5-1 and TRBJ2-5; possible D gene TRBD2, 5 bases. The CDR3 is 18 amino acids. The germline V and J ends were trimmed by 4 bases and 4 bases, with 26 bases remaining between them. CDR1 SGHRS and CDR2 YFSETQ come from the germline V gene.

This clone was detected only a few times. V gene TRBV19 combines with J gene TRBJ1-2; D not resolved. V lost 6 bases and J 3 bases, leaving 8 bases between the germline ends. Germline CDR1 is LNHDA and CDR2 is SQIVND (reference sequence). The CDR3 is 12 residues long. The chain's CDR3 is CASSRWHYGYTF. In DNA form, the CDR3 reads TGTGCCAGTAGCAGGTGGCACTATGGCTACACCTTC. Full variable domain (remainder filled in from reference TRBV19 and TRBJ1-2): DGGITQSPKYLFRKEGQNVTLSCEQNLNHDAMYWYRQDPGQGLRLIYYSQIVNDFQKGDIAEGYSVSREKKESFPLTVTSAQKNPTAFYLCASSRWHYGYTFGSGTRLTVV.

V gene TRBV6-5 combines with J gene TRBJ1-6; a weak D match, TRBD1 (5 bases). Germline CDR1 is MNHEY and CDR2 is SVGAGI. The CDR3 loop spans 15 amino acids. The V gene lost 5 bases and the J gene lost 7 bases, with 15 bases spanning the gap. The CDR3 reads CASSTWGGGNSPLHF. The CDR3 DNA reads as TGTGCCAGCAGTACCTGGGGGGGAGGGAATTCACCCCTCCACTTT.

The rearrangement links TRBV6-4 to TRBJ2-3; TRBD1 matches at 7 bases. The CDR3 has 13 amino acids. Germline V CDR1 and CDR2: MRHNA, SNTAGT. Trimming took 4 bases from V and 4 from J; bases not matched to a gene: 2. DNA of the CDR3: TGTGCCAGCAGTGTAACAGGGGCAGATACGCAGTATTTT. Residues: CASSVTGADTQYF.

V usage is TRBV7-6 and J usage is TRBJ2-1; D is possibly TRBD2 (6 bases). Germline V gives CDR1 SGHVS, CDR2 FNYEAQ. This CDR3 region has 15 residues. The V and J ends lost 5 bases and 4 bases respectively, with 15 bases between them. This CDR3 reads CASSHGGLQYNEQFF. The DNA of the CDR3 is TGTGCCAGCAGCCACGGAGGACTACAATACAATGAGCAGTTCTTC.

In DNA, the CDR3 is TGTGCCAGCAGCGTAGTAGCAGGGGGGTATGAAAAACTGTTTTTT. Residues: CASSVVAGGYEKLFF. The gene calls are TRBV9 and TRBJ1-4, with TRBD1 matching 7 bases. The CDR3 is 15 amino acids. Trimming removed 0 bases from V and 6 bases from J; junction bases left unmatched: 5. The germline gives CDR1 SGDLS, CDR2 YYNGEE. The complete variable domain, with remaining parts taken from reference TRBV9 and TRBJ1-4, reads DSGVTQTPKHLITATGQRVTLRCSPRSGDLSVYWYQQSLDQGLQFLIQYYNGEERAKGNILERFSAQQFPDLHSELNLSSLELGDSALYFCASSVVAGGYEKLFFGSGTQLSVL.

Details on this clone: Other DNA sequences in this specimen translate into the identical CDR3. The CDR3 reads CASSLSGSSYEQYF. The CDR3 DNA is TGTGCCAGCAGTTTATCCGGGAGCTCCTACGAGCAGTACTTC. This chain uses TRBV28 with TRBJ2-7, with a possible D match to TRBD2 (6 bases). CDR3 size: 14 residues. V gave up 1 base and J gave up 0 bases, with 7 bases separating them. From germline, CDR1 is MDHEN and CDR2 SYDVKM. The entire variable domain, with the rest obtained from reference TRBV28 and TRBJ2-7, is as follows: DVKVTQSSRYLVKRTGEKVFLECVQDMDHENMFWYRQDPGLGLRLIYFSYDVKMKEKGDIPEGYSVSREKKERFSLILESASTNQTSMYLCASSLSGSSYEQYFGPGTRLTVT.

The chain combines TRBV7-9 with TRBJ1-2, with D perhaps TRBD1 (5 bases). Germline V CDR1 and CDR2: SEHNR, FQNEAQ (reference sequence). The CDR3 has 15 amino acids. V was pared by 5 bases and J by 6 bases, with 19 bases between. The chain's CDR3 is CASSPTGGGLDGYTF. The CDR3 DNA reads as TGTGCCAGCAGCCCCACGGGGGGAGGACTGGATGGCTACACCTTC. The full variable domain, completed using reference TRBV7-9 and TRBJ1-2, is DTGVSQNPRHKITKRGQNVTFRCDPISEHNRLYWYRQTLGQGPEFLTYFQNEAQLEKSRLLSDRFSAERPKGSFSTLEIQRTEQGDSAMYLCASSPTGGGLDGYTFGSGTRLTVV.

This chain uses TRBV5-1 with TRBJ2-7, with 13 bases aligning to TRBD2. This CDR3 is built from 14 residues. The ends lost 4 bases at V and 10 bases at J; junction bases unmatched: 8. Germline lookup yields CDR1 SGHRS and CDR2 YFSETQ. The CDR3 DNA reads as TGCGCCAGCAGCCAGGGGACTAGCGGGATTCCCCAGTACTTC. Translating it yields CASSQGTSGIPQYF.

The chain is built from TRBV21-1 and TRBJ2-5; TRBD1, the D gene given by the table, was not confirmed from the DNA. TRBV21-1 is a pseudogene segment. The CDR3 contains 16 residues. CDR3 bases: TGTGCCAGCAGCACCGGTGACAGGGGGGGTCAAGAGACCCAGTACTTC. It is translated as CASSTGDRGGQETQYF.

J is TRBJ2-2 and V is TRBV18; D unresolved. The CDR3 consists of 15 residues. Germline V gene sequence: CDR1 KGHSH, CDR2 LQKENI. Trimming removed 2 bases from V and 5 bases from J, with 12 bases in between. CDR3 sequence: CASSPNPLRTGELFF. DNA for the CDR3: TGTGCCAGCTCACCAAATCCCTTGAGAACCGGGGAGCTGTTTTTT. Full variable domain (outside the CDR3, taken from reference TRBV18 and TRBJ2-2): NAGVMQNPRHLVRRRGQEARLRCSPMKGHSHVYWYRQLPEEGLKFMVYLQKENIIDESGMPKERFSAEFPKEGPSILRIQQVVRGDSAAYFCASSPNPLRTGELFFGEGSRLTVL.

The V gene is TRBV2, the J gene TRBJ2-3; TRBD2 aligns across 10 bases. The germline gives CDR1 SNHLY, CDR2 FYNNEI. The CDR3 consists of 15 residues. V was clipped by 7 bases and J by 5 bases; unmatched bases: 9. This chain's CDR3 is CASTPYRLAGDTQYF. The CDR3 nucleotides read TGTGCCAGCACCCCGTACCGACTAGCGGGAGATACGCAGTATTTT.

The genes are TRBV5-6 and TRBJ2-3; maybe TRBD2 (6 bases). From germline, CDR1 is SGHDT and CDR2 YYEEEE. The V end lost 2 bases, the J end lost 4 bases, and 14 bases lay between the germline ends. The CDR3 is 15 amino acids. CDR3 nucleotides: TGTGCCAGCAGCTTAAGACGGGAGAGGGCAGATACGCAGTATTTT. This sequence encodes CASSLRRERADTQYF. Using reference TRBV5-6 and TRBJ2-3 for the parts outside the CDR3, the full variable domain is DAGVTQSPTHLIKTRGQQVTLRCSPKSGHDTVSWYQQALGQGPQFIFQYYEEEERQRGNFPDRFSGHQFPNYSSELNVNALLLGDSALYLCASSLRRERADTQYFGPGTRLTVL.

As concerns this clone: The sample has other DNA sequences that encode this CDR3 too. The J gene is TRBJ2-2, the V gene TRBV5-1; 10 bases line up with TRBD1. Losses at the gene ends were 4 bases for V and 7 bases for J; bases not matched to a gene: 13. This CDR3 has 17 residues. Looked up from germline, CDR1 is SGHRS and CDR2 is YFSETQ. CDR3 region: CASSNTGTGVFGGELFF. As DNA, the CDR3 is TGCGCCAGCAGCAACACCGGGACAGGGGTTTTTGGCGGGGAGCTGTTTTTT.

This clone appeared a single time. The rearrangement links TRBV28 to TRBJ2-1, with TRBD2 as a possible D gene (6 bases). Trimming took 6 bases from V and 3 from J, leaving 18 bases between them. This CDR3 has 16 amino acids. Germline V gene sequence: CDR1 MDHEN, CDR2 SYDVKM. The CDR3 here is CASRTFNGTHYNEQFF. The CDR3 nucleotides are TGTGCCAGCAGAACCTTTAACGGGACTCACTACAATGAGCAGTTCTTC.

The J gene is TRBJ2-3, the V gene TRBV6-4; 7 bases agree with TRBD1. The ends lost 4 bases at V and 6 bases at J; junction bases unmatched: 4. Looked up from germline, CDR1 is MRHNA and CDR2 is SNTAGT. The CDR3 has 13 residues. Here the CDR3 DNA reads TGTGCCAGCAGTGGACAGGGTTCGGATACGCAGTATTTT. Protein: CASSGQGSDTQYF.

V and J are TRBV7-9 and TRBJ2-1; TRBD1 matches 8 bases. The CDR3 has 17 amino acids. Trimming removed 1 base from V and 4 bases from J; junction bases left unmatched: 9. Looked up from germline, CDR1 is SEHNR and CDR2 is FQNEAQ (reference sequence). The CDR3 nucleotides are TGTGCCAGCAGCTTAGGTCTGAGGACAGGGATGTACAATGAGCAGTTCTTC. Translating it yields CASSLGLRTGMYNEQFF.

This rearrangement joins TRBV7-2 to TRBJ2-5; tentatively, D is TRBD1 (5 bases). The end of the DNA aligns better with TRBJ2-7, so the J call may be wrong. The length of the CDR3 is 15 residues. Germline CDR1 and CDR2: SGHTA and FQGNSA. CDR3 sequence: CASSLAGPGGYEQYF. As DNA, the CDR3 is TGTGCCAGCAGCTTAGCGGGGCCGGGTGGCTACGAGCAGTACTTC.

In the case of this clone: In the same sample, other DNA sequences code for this CDR3. The chain has TRBV6-5 and TRBJ2-7; the match to TRBD1 covers 7 bases. Germline trimming cut 3 bases from V and 2 bases from J; bases unmatched to any gene: 4. Germline lookup yields CDR1 MNHEY and CDR2 SVGAGI. The CDR3 is made up of 14 amino acids. In nucleotides, the CDR3 is TGTGCCAGCAGTTATCTGACAGGGACCTACGAGCAGTACTTC. This gives the protein CASSYLTGTYEQYF.

The genes are TRBV5-4 and TRBJ2-7; TRBD1 might be the D (6 bases). This CDR3 has 13 amino acids. Germline V lookup: CDR1 SGHNT, CDR2 YYREEE (reference sequence). V lost 4 bases, J lost 2 bases, and 10 bases lay in between. CDR3 protein: CASSLDRTYEQYF. For the CDR3, the DNA is TGTGCCAGCAGCCTCGACAGGACCTACGAGCAGTACTTC.

This rearrangement joins TRBV7-2 to TRBJ2-7, with 8 nucleotides matching TRBD2. The CDR3 consists of 15 residues. In germline, CDR1 is SGHTA, CDR2 FQGNSA. V gave up 3 bases and J gave up 4 bases; unmatched junction bases: 8. CDR3 in DNA: TGTGCCAGCAGCTTTTACCGCGGCGGGAGGTACGAGCAGTACTTC. Residues: CASSFYRGGRYEQYF.

In its sample, this clone was seen once. This chain uses TRBV4-1 with TRBJ1-3, with D unclear. From germline, CDR1 is MGHRA and CDR2 YSYEKL. V dropped 4 bases and J dropped 7 bases, with 26 bases sitting between them. The CDR3 spans 18 residues. CDR3 nucleotides: TGCGCCAGCAGCCGCGATGACGGGTTACCCACCCCGGGGAACACCATATATTTT. This gives the protein CASSRDDGLPTPGNTIYF.

The gene calls are TRBV7-3 and TRBJ2-5; 10 bases align to TRBD2. This CDR3 has 15 residues. V gave up 2 bases and J gave up 4 bases; unmatched junction bases: 4. In germline, CDR1 is SGHTA, CDR2 FQGTGA. CDR3 in amino acids: CASSLGLAGVETQYF. The CDR3 nucleotides read TGTGCCAGCAGCTTAGGGCTAGCGGGAGTAGAGACCCAGTACTTC.

The CDR3 nucleotides read TGTGCCAGCAGCTTAAATCCAGGGGTTTTCGGCGATGAGCAGTTCTTC. It encodes CASSLNPGVFGDEQFF. The genes are TRBV7-3 and TRBJ2-1; weak D call: TRBD1 (6 bases). CDR3 size: 16 residues. Looked up from germline, CDR1 is SGHTA and CDR2 is FQGTGA. Between the trimmed V and J ends, which lost 1 base and 8 bases, there was a span of 18 bases.

The V gene is TRBV29-1, the J gene TRBJ2-3, with 7 bases matching TRBD2. The J segment lost 3 bases and the V segment lost 5 bases, leaving 8 bases of the junction unmatched. This CDR3 has 14 amino acids. Germline lookup yields CDR1 SQVTM and CDR2 ANQGSEA. CDR3 coding DNA: TGCAGCGTTCGGGCGGGAGATCGTACAGATACGCAGTATTTT. This sequence encodes CSVRAGDRTDTQYF.

V usage is TRBV11-2 and J usage is TRBJ2-7; 7 bases line up with TRBD2. The CDR3 contains 16 residues. V lost 2 bases and J lost 4; bases outside the gene matches: 11. The germline gives CDR1 SGHAT, CDR2 FQNNGV. The chain's CDR3 is CASSLIGAGVTYEQYF. Here the CDR3 DNA reads TGTGCCAGCAGCTTAATTGGGGCGGGAGTAACGTACGAGCAGTACTTC.

This clone was recorded only once. This chain joins TRBV28 and TRBJ1-1; maybe TRBD1 (6 bases). CDR3 size: 13 residues. Germline V lookup: CDR1 MDHEN, CDR2 SYDVKM. V lost 3 bases, J lost 5 bases, and 10 bases lay in between. The chain's CDR3 is CASSFRGRTEAFF. CDR3 DNA: TGTGCCAGCAGTTTCAGGGGTCGTACTGAAGCTTTCTTT.